These 10 T cell receptor beta chains were all obtained from the same sample, sequenced in a study of T cell repertoires in cytomegalovirus infection. TCRdb reprocessed the reads with MiXCR, giving one entry per CDR3 protein. Of fewer than 850,000 distinct CDR3 sequences in the sample, about 27% were seen once. The antigens these receptors bind are not known. Sequences were derived from cultured CD8+ T cells from PBMCs, sampled from culture after CMV antigen stimulation. All receptors derive from a human donor in good health (CMV status not recorded). Some clones in this sample may be carry-over from other donors' samples.

The V call is TRBV10-3, the J call TRBJ2-3; no definite D call. CDR3 length: 15 amino acids. V was cut by 0 bases and J by 2 bases, with 9 bases left in between. Germline V gives CDR1 ENHRY, CDR2 SYGVKD. This chain's CDR3 is CAISESNPNTDTQYF. The CDR3 nucleotides are TGTGCCATCAGTGAGTCCAACCCAAACACAGATACGCAGTATTTT.

In its sample, this clonotype was seen a few times. The chain joins TRBV12-5 to TRBJ2-3, with 8 bases lining up with TRBD1. CDR3 length equals 17 residues. V dropped 5 bases and J dropped 2; count of bases not matched to a gene: 12. The V gene's germline CDR1 is LGHNT and CDR2 FRNRAP. CDR3 region: CASGPGGNLPITDTQYF. As DNA, the CDR3 is TGTGCTAGTGGTCCAGGGGGCAACCTCCCAATCACAGATACGCAGTATTTT.

The chain joins TRBV7-8 to TRBJ2-1; 9 bases are a match to TRBD1. CDR3 length: 14 residues. Germline assignment: CDR1 SGHVS and CDR2 FQNEAQ. J was trimmed by 8 bases and V by 3 bases; bases with no gene match: 5. The CDR3 protein is CASSLKGQGYEQFF. CDR3 in DNA: TGTGCCAGCAGCTTGAAGGGACAGGGCTATGAGCAGTTCTTC.

The gene calls are TRBV19 and TRBJ1-1; the D is unclear. V dropped 5 bases and J dropped 5 bases, with 15 bases sitting between them. This CDR3 region has 14 residues. In germline, CDR1 is LNHDA, CDR2 SQIVND (reference sequence). CDR3 nucleotide sequence: TGTGCCAGTAGTCCCCGCAGCCGAGGGACTGAAGCTTTCTTT. Translating gives CASSPRSRGTEAFF.

V gene TRBV19 combines with J gene TRBJ2-4; D is undetermined. V lost 1 base and J 9 bases, leaving 4 bases between the germline ends. Germline V lookup: CDR1 LNHDA, CDR2 SQIVND (reference sequence). The CDR3 has 11 residues. CDR3 amino acids: CASSIGPIQYF. In DNA form, the CDR3 reads TGTGCCAGTAGTATAGGGCCCATTCAGTACTTC. Drawing the rest from reference TRBV19 and TRBJ2-4, the complete variable domain is DGGITQSPKYLFRKEGQNVTLSCEQNLNHDAMYWYRQDPGQGLRLIYYSQIVNDFQKGDIAEGYSVSREKKESFPLTVTSAQKNPTAFYLCASSIGPIQYFGAGTRLSVL.

The chain is built from TRBV7-9 and TRBJ2-5; possibly TRBD1 or TRBD2 for D (5 bases each). The CDR3 has 16 amino acids. Germline V gene lookup returns CDR1 SEHNR and CDR2 FQNEAQ (reference sequence). V was trimmed by 1 base and J by 7 bases, leaving 19 bases between them. CDR3 in DNA: TGTGCCAGCAGCTTAGAGAGAAGGGACGGAGTTGGGACCCAGTACTTC. Translating gives CASSLERRDGVGTQYF.

This clonotype showed up many times. The rearrangement uses TRBV7-6 and TRBJ1-5; no clear D. The CDR3 loop spans 15 amino acids. Germline V gene sequence: CDR1 SGHVS, CDR2 FNYEAQ. Trimming took off 4 bases at V and 5 bases at J, with 15 bases between the two ends. CDR3 in amino acids: CASSSWPGTDQPQHF. In nucleotides, the CDR3 is TGTGCCAGCAGCTCATGGCCGGGTACCGATCAGCCCCAGCATTTT.

The gene calls are TRBV5-1 and TRBJ1-1; 9 bases are shared with TRBD1. The CDR3 has 18 residues. CDR1 and CDR2 (germline): SGHRS, YFSETQ. After removal of 4 bases from V and 0 bases from J, the junction contained 13 bases not matched to a gene. CDR3 coding DNA: TGCGCCAGCAGCCTATGGGACAGGGAGACCTATATGAACACTGAAGCTTTCTTT. It codes for CASSLWDRETYMNTEAFF.

V is TRBV27 and J is TRBJ2-1; TRBD1 matches 8 bases. CDR1 and CDR2 from the germline V gene are MNHEY and SMNVEV (reference sequence). The CDR3 sequence is 15 residues long. The J segment lost 10 bases and the V segment lost 5 bases, leaving 13 bases of the junction unmatched. This CDR3 is CASSPGTGGAGEQFF. DNA for the CDR3: TGTGCCAGCAGTCCCGGGACAGGTGGGGCTGGGGAGCAGTTCTTC.

This clonotype was counted between two and nine times. The V and J genes are TRBV19 and TRBJ2-2; 8 bases align to TRBD2. Germline lookup yields CDR1 LNHDA and CDR2 SQIVND (reference sequence). Trimming took 9 bases from V and 3 from J; bases not matched to a gene: 12. The CDR3 totals 16 residues. This CDR3 reads CASKTSGGADTGELFF. CDR3 in DNA: TGTGCCAGCAAAACCAGCGGGGGCGCGGACACCGGGGAGCTGTTTTTT.